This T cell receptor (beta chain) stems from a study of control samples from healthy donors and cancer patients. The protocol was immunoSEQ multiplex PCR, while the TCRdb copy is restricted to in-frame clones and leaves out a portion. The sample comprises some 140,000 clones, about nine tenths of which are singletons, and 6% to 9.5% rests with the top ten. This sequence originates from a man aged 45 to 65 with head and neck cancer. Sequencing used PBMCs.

The CDR3 DNA reads TGCAGTGCTAGTGGGGGAGGGACAGGGGTATACGAGCAGTACTTC. Protein: CSASGGGTGVYEQYF. The rearrangement uses TRBV20-1 and TRBJ2-7, with 10 nucleotides matching TRBD1. The CDR3 covers 15 residues. CDR1 DFQATT and CDR2 SNEGSKA come from the germline V gene (reference sequence). The trim removed 3 bases at V and 4 bases at J, leaving 9 bases unmatched.